The source of this TCR beta chain is a study of response to subunit inactivated influenza vaccine. The V gene lost 3 bases and the J gene lost 2 bases, with 2 bases spanning the gap. CDR3 size: 13 residues. TCRdb reanalysed the RT-PCR reads using MiXCR and keeps one entry per CDR3 protein. The table includes some 160,000 distinct CDR3 sequences, approximately 11% detected once. Findings of the study overall: Seasonal influenza vaccination, on each occasion, was suggested by the authors to recruit few new T cells.

This clonotype came up many times. Its matching antigen is unknown. This clonotype originated in a man between 50 and 59 years old who received an inactivated influenza vaccine. The chain carries TRBV12-3 or TRBV12-4 and TRBJ2-6; D remains unclear. Sequenced material: non-naive T cells sorted from PBMCs, taken roughly 47 days after vaccination. CDR3 nucleotide sequence: TGTGCCAGCAGTTTCGCTGGGGCCAACGTCCTGACTTTC. Translation gives CASSFAGANVLTF.